This T cell receptor beta chain was captured by sequencing in a study of T-cell reconstitution after alpha-beta-depleted transplantation in children. The study, taken as a whole, reports: The study reportedly traced alpha-beta T cells about two months after transplant to several hundred expanded graft clones.

This clonotype has ten or more counts. Antigen unknown. Construction of the TCRbeta library involved unique molecular identifiers. TCRdb ran MiXCR on the PCR reads and lists one entry per CDR3 protein. The sample lists about 300,000 distinct CDR3 sequences, about a tenth occurring once. The CDR3 runs to 17 residues. Germline V gives CDR1 SGHTA, CDR2 FQGNSA. The ends lost 0 bases at V and 2 bases at J; junction bases unmatched: 7. This clonotype originated in a boy under three years old with acute myeloid leukemia, due to receive a stem cell transplant. The rearrangement uses TRBV7-2 and TRBJ2-3, with 8 bases that match TRBD1. Sequencing used PBMCs, obtained before TCRalphabeta/CD19-depleted stem cell transplant. For the CDR3, the DNA is TGTGCCAGCAGCTTAGCGCGCGCAGGGGGCGTCACAGATACGCAGTATTTT. It is translated as CASSLARAGGVTDTQYF.